These T cell receptor beta chains were read from a single sample in a study of monozygotic twins with inflammatory bowel disease. TCRdb reworked the 5' RACE reads into one entry per CDR3 protein, no DNA. The sample includes approximately 390,000 distinct CDR3 sequences. The sequenced sample consisted of blood. These receptors came from a human donor with ulcerative colitis or Crohn's disease, or a healthy co-twin of an affected twin (not recorded which). The CDR3 runs from the conserved cysteine through the conserved F or W.

v_call	j_call	cdr3_aa
TRBV11-2	TRBJ2-2	CASSLANTGELFF
TRBV6-5	TRBJ2-7	CASTGGSLYEQYF
TRBV20-1	TRBJ2-5	CSARDLAAGTQYF
TRBV7-2	TRBJ2-4	CASSFSGVGDIQYF
TRBV5-6	TRBJ2-2	CASSGSGRAAGELFF
TRBV3-1	TRBJ2-7	CASSQSWTSNEQYF
TRBV7-2	TRBJ2-3	CASSSRREMADTQYF
TRBV2	TRBJ2-3	CAITTGQSQPYTQYF
TRBV25-1	TRBJ2-3	CASSRGAGGDTQYF
TRBV10-1	TRBJ2-1	CASSERTRASYNEQFF
TRBV29-1	TRBJ2-7	CSAWTGDTYEQYF
TRBV20-1	TRBJ2-1	CSAREDLYNEQFF
TRBV29-1	TRBJ2-1	CSVARLNEQFF
TRBV20-1	TRBJ1-6	CSARDPLGGENSPLHF
TRBV27	TRBJ2-1	CASGATLDSSYNEQFF
TRBV12-2	TRBJ2-6	CASRHEDSSGANVLTF
TRBV6-5	TRBJ1-5	CASSYGDRGQWPQHF
TRBV7-7	TRBJ2-4	CASSSRPARPKNIQYF
TRBV27	TRBJ1-2	CASSFGSFYGYTF
TRBV7-3	TRBJ2-3	CASSSGDSRDTDTQYF
TRBV3-1	TRBJ1-2	CASSQEWTGVSGYTF
TRBV3-1	TRBJ2-3	CASSPGVHRGTDTQYF
TRBV20-1	TRBJ1-1	CSARWGNGNTEAFF
TRBV5-1	TRBJ2-2	CASSLRQGSTGELFF
TRBV6-1	TRBJ2-1	CASSPELYPNEQFF
TRBV5-1	TRBJ2-5	CASRKQGQETQYF
TRBV5-1	TRBJ1-6	CASSDGSSYNSPLHF
TRBV5-1	TRBJ2-3	CASSLARQYTDTQYF
TRBV25-1	TRBJ2-7	CASSAGTAAVEQYF
TRBV10-3	TRBJ1-5	CAISARQGDQPQHF
TRBV28	TRBJ2-5	CASRRLAGGQETQYF
TRBV28	TRBJ2-2	CASSLAGSDTGELFF
TRBV4-3	TRBJ2-7	CASSQDLTGGAREQYF
TRBV3-1	TRBJ2-3	CASSQDFRSGTQYF
TRBV20-1	TRBJ2-6	CSARGRTGIDNVLTF
TRBV20-1	TRBJ2-7	CSAREGTVTYEQYF
TRBV6-1	TRBJ1-2	CAGRRTGDNYGYTF
TRBV30	TRBJ2-1	CAWSAGLAGGLAEQFF
TRBV9	TRBJ1-2	CASSVVGGQAGSGYTF
TRBV2	TRBJ1-2	CASSKRGPYGYTF
TRBV5-4	TRBJ2-7	CASSLEQGTYEQYF
TRBV11-2	TRBJ2-1	CASSLARTEEQFF
TRBV12-3/TRBV12-4	TRBJ1-3	CASSPLDGNTIYF
TRBV11-2	TRBJ2-5	CASRHNREETQYF
TRBV27	TRBJ2-1	CASSSGTSADNEQFF
TRBV10-2	TRBJ1-6	CASSETGSYNSPLHF
TRBV14	TRBJ2-1	CASSQTLSGYNEQFF